This T cell receptor beta chain stems from a study of T-cell memory formation after mild COVID-19. Whole-study results and caveats: Contracting clones localized mainly to CM and EM when CD4+ and mainly to EMRA when CD8+. CD4/CD8 balance held among clones contracting day 15 to 85, and later expanders leaned CD4+.

A word on this clonotype: Its antigen is as yet unknown.

The germline gives CDR1 MNHNY, CDR2 SVGAGI (reference sequence). This CDR3 has 15 amino acids. V lost 2 bases and J lost 4; bases outside the gene matches: 7. UMIs and sample barcodes were carried by the TCR alpha and TCR beta cDNA libraries that 5'RACE produced using constant-segment primers. TCRdb reanalysed the 5' RACE reads using MiXCR and keeps one entry per CDR3 protein. The sample carries about 410,000 distinct CDR3 sequences, around a quarter recorded once. The specimen was PBMCs or a T cell subset sorted from them (not recorded which). This receptor was taken from an adult woman who had mild COVID-19 (a few samples of this study predate the infection). Cell type and time point are not known. The chain couples TRBV6-6 to TRBJ2-7; 8 bases agree with TRBD1. The CDR3 sequence: CASSYPRQGAYEQYF. The DNA of the CDR3 is TGTGCCAGCAGTTACCCCCGGCAGGGGGCATACGAGCAGTACTTC.